Below are 15 T cell receptor beta chains sequenced from a single sample in a study of blood T cells in healthy people across ages. A second 7 to 11 cycle PCR used barcoded and J-beta primers. TCRdb reanalysed the 5' RACE reads using MiXCR and keeps one entry per CDR3 protein. This sample carries around 500,000 distinct CDR3 sequences, approximately 26% of them seen once, and the ten largest clones take 3.6%. This sample also appeared in a second study, on T cells of mothers and their children.

Sequencing used blood. These receptors were obtained from a boy younger than 10 in good health.

The chain carries TRBV5-1 and TRBJ1-4, with D unresolved. This CDR3 region has 15 residues. Germline CDR1 is SGHRS and CDR2 is YFSETQ. V lost 2 bases to trimming and J lost 5 bases, with 13 bases between them. In nucleotides, the CDR3 is TGCGCCAGCAGCTTACGTGGAGGTGCAAATGAAAAACTGTTTTTT. It specifies CASSLRGGANEKLFF.

The chain uses TRBV12-3 or TRBV12-4 and TRBJ2-3; D is ambiguous. The V and J ends lost 6 bases and 7 bases respectively, with 11 bases between them. CDR3 length equals 12 residues. In DNA, the CDR3 is TGTGCCAGCAGCCCGACTTCGAATACGCAGTATTTT. Its protein is CASSPTSNTQYF.

The rearrangement links TRBV5-4 to TRBJ2-3; possibly TRBD1 or TRBD2 for D (6 bases each). Trimming stripped 4 bases from V and 4 bases from J, with 19 bases between. CDR1 and CDR2 from the germline V gene are SGHNT and YYREEE (reference sequence). CDR3 length: 16 residues. The CDR3 DNA is TGTGCCAGCAGCCCTCGGTCGGGGGCGACAGCAGATACGCAGTATTTT. It translates to CASSPRSGATADTQYF.

The rearrangement uses TRBV24-1 and TRBJ2-1; D may correspond to TRBD1 or TRBD2 (5 bases each). With 4 bases removed from V and 1 base from J, the gap between germline ends came to 10 bases. Germline V CDR1 and CDR2: KGHDR, SFDVKD. This CDR3 is built from 15 residues. This chain's CDR3 is CATSEGVGSYNEQFF. CDR3 bases: TGTGCCACCAGTGAGGGGGTTGGATCCTACAATGAGCAGTTCTTC.

The rearrangement uses TRBV2 and TRBJ1-2; TRBD1 matches 9 bases. The trim removed 4 bases at V and 6 bases at J, leaving 3 bases unmatched. The CDR3 contains 13 residues. CDR1 and CDR2 (germline): SNHLY, FYNNEI. This CDR3 is CASSGRDRDGYTF. DNA of the CDR3: TGTGCCAGCAGTGGCCGGGACAGGGATGGCTACACCTTC.

In DNA form, the CDR3 reads TGCAGTGCTAGCCCCGGGACATCTAACTATGGCTACACCTTC. Residues: CSASPGTSNYGYTF. This chain joins TRBV20-1 and TRBJ1-2; a possible D gene is TRBD1 (6 bases). V lost 3 bases and J 0 bases, leaving 11 bases between the germline ends. This CDR3 is built from 14 residues. CDR1 is DFQATT and CDR2 is SNEGSKA in the germline V gene (reference sequence).

This clonotype was counted many times. The gene calls are TRBV28 and TRBJ2-1, with 7 nucleotides matching TRBD2. This CDR3 has 15 residues. Germline V lookup: CDR1 MDHEN, CDR2 SYDVKM. With V trimmed by 2 bases and J by 2 bases, 3 bases remained unmatched. The CDR3 sequence is CASSLAGATYNEQFF. CDR3 DNA: TGTGCCAGCAGTTTAGCGGGAGCCACCTACAATGAGCAGTTCTTC.

This chain joins TRBV6-5 and TRBJ2-6; tentatively, D is TRBD1 or TRBD2 (7 bases each). CDR1 is MNHEY and CDR2 is SVGAGI in the germline V gene. Between the trimmed V and J ends, which lost 2 bases and 3 bases, there was a span of 14 bases. There are 17 residues in the CDR3. CDR3 region: CASSYVGGGNGANVLTF. The CDR3 nucleotides are TGTGCCAGCAGTTACGTGGGAGGGGGCAATGGGGCCAACGTCCTGACTTTC.

The sample holds a few counts of this clonotype. The chain combines TRBV10-1 with TRBJ2-5, with 10 nucleotides matching TRBD2. The DNA end is a closer match to TRBJ2-1, so the J assignment may be wrong. Germline assignment: CDR1 WNHNN and CDR2 SYGVQD (reference sequence). The CDR3 has 15 amino acids. CDR3 in amino acids: CASSEASGSRNEQFF. The CDR3 bases are TGCGCCAGCAGTGAGGCTAGCGGGAGTCGGAATGAGCAGTTCTTC.

The chain is built from TRBV12-3 or TRBV12-4 and TRBJ2-5; TRBD1 might be the D (6 bases). The CDR3 covers 13 residues. Trimming stripped 7 bases from V and 9 bases from J, with 18 bases between. The CDR3 region is CASTDGTPSPQYF. CDR3 DNA sequence: TGTGCCAGCACGGACGGGACACCTAGTCCCCAGTACTTC.

This chain connects TRBV12-3 or TRBV12-4 to TRBJ1-1; possibly TRBD1 for D (6 bases). This CDR3 contains 14 residues. With 5 bases removed from V and 2 bases from J, the gap between germline ends came to 12 bases. CDR3 amino acids: CASSRGTPNTEAFF. The CDR3 DNA reads TGTGCCAGCAGTCGAGGGACACCCAACACTGAAGCTTTCTTT.

This clonotype turned up a few times. V is TRBV5-1 and J is TRBJ1-2, with 8 positions matching TRBD1. Trimming at V came to 4 bases and at J to 3 bases, leaving 5 bases not matched to a gene. The CDR3 extends over 14 amino acids. CDR1 is SGHRS, CDR2 YFSETQ, per germline. This chain's CDR3 is CASSPDREDYGYTF. The CDR3 region has the DNA TGCGCCAGCAGCCCGGACAGGGAAGACTATGGCTACACCTTC.

The chain recombines TRBV20-1 with TRBJ1-1; 9 bases are a match to TRBD1. The V gene end was trimmed by 5 bases and the J gene end by 1 base; junction bases not matched to a gene: 2. The CDR3 sequence is 13 residues long. Per the germline V gene, CDR1 is DFQATT and CDR2 is SNEGSKA (reference sequence). The chain's CDR3 is CSAGDRANTEAFF. CDR3 nucleotide sequence: TGCAGTGCTGGGGACAGGGCGAACACTGAAGCTTTCTTT.

This clonotype was seen at least ten times. The rearrangement uses TRBV7-9 and TRBJ1-2; tentative D call: TRBD1 (5 bases). Trimming pared 2 bases from V and 6 bases from J, leaving 16 bases between. This CDR3 has 15 amino acids. Germline CDR1 reads SEHNR; CDR2 reads FQNEAQ (reference sequence). Written as DNA, the CDR3 is TGTGCCAGCAGCTTATTGAAGGGACCTTTAGATGGCTACACCTTC. Translation gives CASSLLKGPLDGYTF.

The chain couples TRBV12-3 or TRBV12-4 to TRBJ2-7; no reliable D call. CDR3 length: 14 amino acids. Between the trimmed V and J ends, which lost 5 bases and 2 bases, there was a span of 13 bases. The CDR3 reads CASSLGSEPYEQYF. In DNA form, the CDR3 reads TGTGCCAGCAGTCTAGGCTCGGAACCCTACGAGCAGTACTTC.